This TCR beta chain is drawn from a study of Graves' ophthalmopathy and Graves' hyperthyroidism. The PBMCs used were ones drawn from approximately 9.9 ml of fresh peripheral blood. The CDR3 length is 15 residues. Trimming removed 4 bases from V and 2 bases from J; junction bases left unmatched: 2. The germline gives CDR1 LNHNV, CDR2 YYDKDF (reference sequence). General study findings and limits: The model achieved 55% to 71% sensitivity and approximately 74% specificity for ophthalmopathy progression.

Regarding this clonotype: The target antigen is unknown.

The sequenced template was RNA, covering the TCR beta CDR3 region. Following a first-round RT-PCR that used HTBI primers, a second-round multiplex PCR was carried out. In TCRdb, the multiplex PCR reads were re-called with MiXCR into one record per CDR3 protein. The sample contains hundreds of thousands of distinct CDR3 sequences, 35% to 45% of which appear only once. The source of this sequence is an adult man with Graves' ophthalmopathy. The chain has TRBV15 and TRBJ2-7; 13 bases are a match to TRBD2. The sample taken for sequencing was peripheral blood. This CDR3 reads CATSKGLAGTYEQYF. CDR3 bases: TGTGCCACCAGCAAGGGACTAGCGGGAACCTACGAGCAGTACTTC.